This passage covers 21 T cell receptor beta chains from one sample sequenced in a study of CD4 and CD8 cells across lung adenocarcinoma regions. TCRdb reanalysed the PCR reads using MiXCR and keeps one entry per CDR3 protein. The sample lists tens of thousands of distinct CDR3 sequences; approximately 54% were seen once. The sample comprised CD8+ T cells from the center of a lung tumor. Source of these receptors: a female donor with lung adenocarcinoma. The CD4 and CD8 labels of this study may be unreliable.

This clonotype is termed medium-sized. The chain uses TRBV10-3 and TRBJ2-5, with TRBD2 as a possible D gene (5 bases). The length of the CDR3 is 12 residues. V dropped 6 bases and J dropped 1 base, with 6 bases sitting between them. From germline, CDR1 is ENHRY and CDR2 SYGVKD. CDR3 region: CAIRGSQETQYF. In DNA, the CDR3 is TGTGCCATCAGGGGGAGCCAAGAGACCCAGTACTTC.

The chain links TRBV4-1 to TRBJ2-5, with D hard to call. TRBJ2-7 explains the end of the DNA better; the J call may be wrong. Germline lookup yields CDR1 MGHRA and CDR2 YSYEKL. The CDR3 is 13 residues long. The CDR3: CASSPAKGYEQYF. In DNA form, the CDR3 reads TGCGCCAGCAGCCCAGCAAAGGGCTACGAGCAGTACTTC.

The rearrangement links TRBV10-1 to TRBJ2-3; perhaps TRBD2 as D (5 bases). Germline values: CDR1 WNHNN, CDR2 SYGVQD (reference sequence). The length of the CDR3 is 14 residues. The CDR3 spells CAGKGGRDPDTQYF. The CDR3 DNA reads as TGCGCGGGCAAGGGCGGGCGAGACCCAGATACGCAGTATTTT.

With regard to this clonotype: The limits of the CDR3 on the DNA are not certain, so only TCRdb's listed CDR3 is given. The CDR3 here is CASSFLWTELAKNIQYF. The chain joins TRBV7-2 to TRBJ2-4; TRBD1, the D gene given by the table, was not confirmed from the DNA. CDR1 and CDR2 from the germline V gene are SGHTA and FQGNSA. Including both end residues, the CDR3 is 17 amino acids long.

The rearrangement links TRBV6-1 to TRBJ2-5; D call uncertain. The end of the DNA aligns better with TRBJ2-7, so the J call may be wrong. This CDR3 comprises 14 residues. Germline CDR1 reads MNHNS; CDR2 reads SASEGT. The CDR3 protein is CASNEPHGTYEQYF. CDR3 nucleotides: TGTGCCAGCAACGAACCCCACGGTACCTACGAGCAGTACTTC.

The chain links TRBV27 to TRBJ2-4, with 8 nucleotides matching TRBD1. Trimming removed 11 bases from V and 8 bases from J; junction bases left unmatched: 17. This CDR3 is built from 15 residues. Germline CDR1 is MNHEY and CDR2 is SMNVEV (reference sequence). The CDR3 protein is CAAGSGGCAQDIQYF. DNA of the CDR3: TGTGCCGCGGGTTCAGGGGGCTGTGCCCAAGACATTCAGTACTTC.

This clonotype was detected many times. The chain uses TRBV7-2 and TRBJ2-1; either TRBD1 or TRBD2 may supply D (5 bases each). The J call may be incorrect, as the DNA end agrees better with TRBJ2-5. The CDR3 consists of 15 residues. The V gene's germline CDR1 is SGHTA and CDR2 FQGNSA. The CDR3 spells CASSPSYQPGASQYF. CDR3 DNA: TGTGCCAGCAGCCCGAGCTACCAGCCCGGGGCCTCCCAGTACTTC.

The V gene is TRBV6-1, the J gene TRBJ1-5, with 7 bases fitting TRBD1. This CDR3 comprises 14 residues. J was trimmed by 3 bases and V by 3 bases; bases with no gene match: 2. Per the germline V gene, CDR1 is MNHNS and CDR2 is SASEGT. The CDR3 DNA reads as TGTGCCAGCAGTGAGACAGGGCCCAATCAGCCCCAGCATTTT. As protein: CASSETGPNQPQHF.

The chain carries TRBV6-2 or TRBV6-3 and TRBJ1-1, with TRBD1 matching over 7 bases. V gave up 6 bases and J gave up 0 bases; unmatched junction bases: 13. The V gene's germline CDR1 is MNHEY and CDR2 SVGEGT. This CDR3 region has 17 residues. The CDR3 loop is CASRSPTGVKMNTEAFF. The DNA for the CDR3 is TGTGCCAGCAGGAGTCCTACAGGGGTGAAGATGAACACTGAAGCTTTCTTT.

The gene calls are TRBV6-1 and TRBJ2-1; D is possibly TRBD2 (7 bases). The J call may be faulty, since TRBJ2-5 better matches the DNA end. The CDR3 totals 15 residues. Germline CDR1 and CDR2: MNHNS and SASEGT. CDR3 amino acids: CASGGGSRTQNTQYF. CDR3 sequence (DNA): TGTGCCAGCGGGGGCGGGAGCCGAACCCAAAACACCCAGTACTTC.

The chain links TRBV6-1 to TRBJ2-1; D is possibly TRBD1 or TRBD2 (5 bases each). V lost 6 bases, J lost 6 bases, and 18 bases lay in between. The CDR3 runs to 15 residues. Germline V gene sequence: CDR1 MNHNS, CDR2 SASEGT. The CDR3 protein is CASSVDSGPFNEQFF. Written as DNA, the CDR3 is TGTGCCAGCAGCGTTGACAGCGGCCCTTTCAATGAGCAGTTCTTC.

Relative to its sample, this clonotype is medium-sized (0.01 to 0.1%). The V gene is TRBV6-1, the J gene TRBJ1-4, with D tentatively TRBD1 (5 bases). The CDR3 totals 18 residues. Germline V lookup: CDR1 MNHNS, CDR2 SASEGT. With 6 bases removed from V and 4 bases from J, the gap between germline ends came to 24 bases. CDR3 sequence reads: CASRKGPAGKADNEKLFF. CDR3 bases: TGTGCCAGCAGAAAAGGTCCGGCAGGGAAAGCGGATAATGAAAAACTGTTTTTT.

CDR3: CASRGSSYNSPLHF. The CDR3, as DNA: TGTGCCAGCAGGGGGAGCTCCTATAATTCACCCCTCCACTTT. The genes are TRBV6-1 and TRBJ1-6, with unresolved D. V was pared by 6 bases and J by 0 bases, with 6 bases between. Germline CDR1 reads MNHNS; CDR2 reads SASEGT. CDR3 length: 14 residues.

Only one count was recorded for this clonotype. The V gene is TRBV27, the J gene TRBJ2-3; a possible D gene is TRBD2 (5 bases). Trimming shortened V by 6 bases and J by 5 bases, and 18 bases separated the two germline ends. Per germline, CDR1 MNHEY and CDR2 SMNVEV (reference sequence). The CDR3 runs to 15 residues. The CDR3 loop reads CASSQRLGAKDTQYF. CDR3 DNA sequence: TGTGCCAGCAGCCAGCGGCTGGGAGCCAAAGATACGCAGTATTTT.

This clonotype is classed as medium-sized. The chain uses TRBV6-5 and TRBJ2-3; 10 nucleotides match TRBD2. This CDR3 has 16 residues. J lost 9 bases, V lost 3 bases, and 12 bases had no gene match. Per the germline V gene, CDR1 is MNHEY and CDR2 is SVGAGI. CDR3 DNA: TGTGCCAGCAGTTATCGAACTAGCGGGGCTCGAAACACGCAGTATTTT. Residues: CASSYRTSGARNTQYF.

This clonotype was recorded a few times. The CDR3 nucleotides read TGTGCCAGCAGCCCGAGGGTCCGGGGATCCTACAATGAGCAGTTCTTC. It specifies CASSPRVRGSYNEQFF. The chain combines TRBV9 with TRBJ2-1, with a tentative D call TRBD2 (5 bases). This CDR3 is built from 16 residues. Germline assignment: CDR1 SGDLS and CDR2 YYNGEE. Trimming took off 4 bases at V and 1 base at J, with 15 bases between the two ends.

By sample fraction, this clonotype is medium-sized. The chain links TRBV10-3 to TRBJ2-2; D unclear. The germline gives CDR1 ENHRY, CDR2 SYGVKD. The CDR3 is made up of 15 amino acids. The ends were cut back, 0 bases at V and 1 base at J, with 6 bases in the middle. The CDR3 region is CAISESVGNTGELFF. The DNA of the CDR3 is TGTGCCATCAGTGAGTCGGTGGGGAACACCGGGGAGCTGTTTTTT.

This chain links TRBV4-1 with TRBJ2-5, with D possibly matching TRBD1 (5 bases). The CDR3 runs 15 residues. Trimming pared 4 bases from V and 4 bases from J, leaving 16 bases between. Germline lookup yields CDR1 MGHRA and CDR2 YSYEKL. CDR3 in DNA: TGCGCCAGCAGCCCAGAAGGGGATCCCCGAGAGACCCAGTACTTC. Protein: CASSPEGDPRETQYF.

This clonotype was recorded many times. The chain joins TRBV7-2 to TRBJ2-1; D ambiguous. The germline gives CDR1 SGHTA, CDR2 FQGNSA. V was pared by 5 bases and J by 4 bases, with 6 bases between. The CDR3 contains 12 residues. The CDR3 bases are TGTGCCAGCAGCCCGCATTACAATGAGCAGTTCTTC. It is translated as CASSPHYNEQFF.

The CDR3 is CASSQQPGQVDYGYTF. The CDR3 bases are TGTGCCAGCAGCCAACAGCCCGGACAGGTGGACTATGGCTACACCTTC. This chain joins TRBV14 and TRBJ1-2, with 7 positions matching TRBD1. Germline-derived CDR1 and CDR2 are SGHDN and FVKESK. CDR3 size: 16 residues. V shed 2 bases, J shed 3 bases, and the junction held 9 bases outside the gene matches.

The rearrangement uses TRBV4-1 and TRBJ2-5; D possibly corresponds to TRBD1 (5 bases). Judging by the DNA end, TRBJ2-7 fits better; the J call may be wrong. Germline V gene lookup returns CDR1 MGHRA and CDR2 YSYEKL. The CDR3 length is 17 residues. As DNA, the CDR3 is TGCGCCAGCAGCCAAGATGGGGCTTCAGGGATACCCTACGAGCAGTACTTC. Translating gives CASSQDGASGIPYEQYF.